This T cell receptor (beta chain) is drawn from a study of glioma-infiltrating T cells after dendritic cell vaccination. Study-level information: Patients received autologous tumor lysate-pulsed dendritic cell vaccination between about 2003 and 2012. Patients received three intradermal dendritic cell vaccine injections at biweekly intervals. The study, taken as a whole, reports: Only a small number of patients had complete blood and tumor samples.

Before vaccination, two weeks after the third vaccination, and at progression, PBMC were collected. In its sample, this clone was seen a few times. The antigen is not known. This table comes from immunoSEQ multiplex PCR, and its TCRdb copy is limited to in-frame clones, with some not included. The sample contains about 21,000 clones, 79% of which appear only once. The germline V gene has CDR1 SEHNR and CDR2 FQNEAQ (reference sequence). The CDR3 is made up of 14 amino acids. With 1 base removed from V and 3 bases from J, the gap between germline ends came to 10 bases. Specimen: blood, collected before dendritic cell vaccination. V usage is TRBV7-9 and J usage is TRBJ2-7; TRBD2 might be the D (6 bases). The source of this sequence is a human donor with glioblastoma. CDR3 in amino acids: CASSLETRVYEQYF. CDR3 in DNA: TGTGCCAGCAGCTTAGAGACTAGGGTCTACGAGCAGTACTTC.